These 28 T cell receptor beta chains were all obtained from the same sample, sequenced in a study of T cell responses to AZD1222 COVID-19 vaccine (dated by TCRdb to the early 2020s). Libraries were prepared through the immunoSEQ multiplex PCR assay. TCRdb holds this immuneACCESS table with in-frame rearrangements only. Some clones are missing; in checked studies, unresolved V genes explain under half, and the rest has no known cause. Within this sample are 100,000 to 150,000 clones, with just under 90% of them counted one time only. The ten largest clones take up 4% to 4.5% of the sample. According to the study, the label for this sample's time point signals: baseline before first vaccination. Sample: peripheral blood, taken on day 0 of AZD1222 vaccination. The receptors come from an adult in good health.

The chain uses TRBV19 and TRBJ2-7; TRBD2 agrees at 11 bases. CDR3 length equals 15 residues. CDR1 is LNHDA, CDR2 SQIVND, per germline (reference sequence). V shed 6 bases, J shed 4 bases, and the junction held 8 bases outside the gene matches. The DNA for the CDR3 is TGTGCCAGTAGCTTCGCTAGCGGGGGGCCTTACGAGCAGTACTTC. This encodes CASSFASGGPYEQYF.

A single count supports this clone. The V and J genes are TRBV30 and TRBJ1-6; TRBD1 might be the D (6 bases). The CDR3 consists of 14 residues. V was shortened by 3 bases and J by 5 bases, with 11 bases between the two germline ends. Germline assignment: CDR1 GTSNPN and CDR2 SVGIG (reference sequence). CDR3 in DNA: TGTGCCTGGAGGCTACAGGGCAATAATTCACCCCTCCACTTT. Protein: CAWRLQGNNSPLHF.

The chain joins TRBV12-5 to TRBJ1-1; 9 bases match TRBD1. Germline CDR1 LGHNT, CDR2 FRNRAP. Trimming took 0 bases from V and 3 from J; bases not matched to a gene: 14. The CDR3 is 19 amino acids. The CDR3 region has the DNA TGTGCTAGTGGTTTGGTATCAATACAGGGGGCGAGAAGGGACACTGAAGCTTTCTTT. Translated, it gives CASGLVSIQGARRDTEAFF.

This rearrangement joins TRBV6-1 to TRBJ1-5; D gene unclear. The CDR3 runs 13 residues. Between the trimmed V and J ends, which lost 1 base and 3 bases, there was a span of 4 bases. Germline CDR1 and CDR2: MNHNS and SASEGT. This CDR3 is CASSEGSNQPQHF. As DNA, the CDR3 is TGTGCCAGCAGTGAAGGGTCCAATCAGCCCCAGCATTTT.

The genes are TRBV6-4 and TRBJ1-1; the D gene is possibly TRBD1 (5 bases). V was cut by 6 bases and J by 1 base, with 9 bases left in between. The CDR3 sequence is 13 residues long. Germline V CDR1 and CDR2: MRHNA, SNTAGT. This CDR3 is CASSVDRNTEAFF. CDR3 bases: TGTGCCAGCAGCGTTGACAGGAACACTGAAGCTTTCTTT.

This chain links TRBV2 with TRBJ1-4; maybe TRBD1 (6 bases). The germline CDR1 and CDR2 sequences are SNHLY and FYNNEI. The CDR3 sequence is 15 residues long. The V gene lost 6 bases and the J gene lost 3 bases, with 14 bases spanning the gap. The CDR3 DNA reads TGTGCCAGCAGCGTTCAGGGGAGGTCTAATGAAAAACTGTTTTTT. Protein: CASSVQGRSNEKLFF.

The chain is built from TRBV11-3 and TRBJ1-1, with D tentatively TRBD1 (6 bases). Trimming left V 2 bases short and J 0 bases short, with 10 bases between. The CDR3 length is 15 residues. The V gene's germline CDR1 is SGHNT and CDR2 YENEEA. In DNA, the CDR3 is TGTGCCAGCAGCTTATATAGGGGGGTGAACACTGAAGCTTTCTTT. Protein: CASSLYRGVNTEAFF.

This clone showed up just once. The chain recombines TRBV6-2 or TRBV6-3 with TRBJ1-5, with D maybe TRBD1 (5 bases). The V end was cut by 6 bases, the J end by 2 bases, with 20 bases between. The CDR3 runs to 17 residues. Germline loops: CDR1 MNHEY, CDR2 SVGEGT. The CDR3 DNA is TGTGCCAGCAGCTCGGATCGGGCCAGGGTGGGCAATCAGCCCCAGCATTTT. Protein sequence: CASSSDRARVGNQPQHF.

Comment on this clone: The same CDR3 is also encoded by other DNA sequences in this sample. The chain uses TRBV7-9 and TRBJ2-1, with TRBD2 matching 9 bases. The CDR3 contains 16 residues. Per the germline V gene, CDR1 is SEHNR and CDR2 is FQNEAQ (reference sequence). V was clipped by 1 base and J by 2 bases; unmatched bases: 3. In nucleotides, the CDR3 is TGTGCCAGCAGCTTAGTAGCGGGAGCCGCCTACAATGAGCAGTTCTTC. Its protein is CASSLVAGAAYNEQFF. The whole variable domain, filled in from reference TRBV7-9 and TRBJ2-1, reads DTGVSQNPRHKITKRGQNVTFRCDPISEHNRLYWYRQTLGQGPEFLTYFQNEAQLEKSRLLSDRFSAERPKGSFSTLEIQRTEQGDSAMYLCASSLVAGAAYNEQFFGPGTRLTVL.

The chain couples TRBV5-1 to TRBJ2-3; D uncertain. The CDR3 runs 15 residues. Germline V CDR1 and CDR2: SGHRS, YFSETQ. The V gene lost 0 bases and the J gene lost 3 bases, with 11 bases spanning the gap. The CDR3 loop is CASSLDRAITDTQYF. The CDR3 DNA reads TGCGCCAGCAGCTTGGATAGGGCGATTACAGATACGCAGTATTTT.

The CDR3 nucleotides read TGTGCCAGCAGCACCCAAGGGGGGGCGAGTTCACCCCTCCACTTT. Translation: CASSTQGGASSPLHF. The V gene is TRBV9, the J gene TRBJ1-6; possibly TRBD1 for D (6 bases). The CDR3 covers 15 residues. Deletions cut 4 bases from V and 9 bases from J, with 17 bases between. Germline V gene sequence: CDR1 SGDLS, CDR2 YYNGEE.

The rearrangement links TRBV3-1 (or the pseudogene TRBV3-2) to TRBJ2-7; 7 nucleotides agree with TRBD2. From germline, CDR1 is LGHDT and CDR2 YNNKEL (reference sequence). The length of the CDR3 is 17 residues. V lost 1 base to trimming and J lost 0 bases; unmatched junction nucleotides: 9. The CDR3 bases are TGTGCCAGCAGCCAAGTGCGACAGCGGGGTAGCTCCTACGAGCAGTACTTC. It translates to CASSQVRQRGSSYEQYF.

The gene calls are TRBV29-1 and TRBJ2-3; 8 positions match TRBD1. The V gene end was trimmed by 5 bases and the J gene end by 3 bases; junction bases not matched to a gene: 7. From germline, CDR1 is SQVTM and CDR2 ANQGSEA. The CDR3 spans 14 residues. The CDR3 reads CSVSYDRGTDTQYF. The CDR3 region has the DNA TGCAGCGTTTCATATGACAGGGGTACAGATACGCAGTATTTT.

This chain joins TRBV5-1 and TRBJ1-4; 7 bases map to TRBD1. The germline gives CDR1 SGHRS, CDR2 YFSETQ. V shed 2 bases, J shed 3 bases, and the junction held 1 base outside the gene matches. The CDR3 runs to 14 residues. The CDR3 DNA sequence: TGCGCCAGCAGCTTCAGGGGGTCTAATGAAAAACTGTTTTTT. The encoded protein is CASSFRGSNEKLFF.

V usage is TRBV29-1 and J usage is TRBJ2-5; 9 bases match TRBD2. The CDR3 loop spans 14 amino acids. Germline CDR1 reads SQVTM; CDR2 reads ANQGSEA. Germline trimming cut 4 bases from V and 4 bases from J; bases unmatched to any gene: 7. The CDR3 spells CSVAGSGGPETQYF. Here the CDR3 DNA reads TGCAGCGTTGCGGGCAGCGGGGGGCCAGAGACCCAGTACTTC.

This clone has just one count. This rearrangement joins TRBV5-4 to TRBJ2-7, with a tentative D call TRBD1 (5 bases). The CDR3 covers 14 residues. In germline, CDR1 is SGHNT, CDR2 YYREEE (reference sequence). V was clipped by 1 base and J by 5 bases, with 13 bases between them. The CDR3 coding sequence is TGTGCCAGCAGCTTGTTGGCAGGGAACGACGAGCAGTACTTC. Translation: CASSLLAGNDEQYF.

In its sample, this clone was seen once. The chain recombines TRBV7-8 with TRBJ1-2, with a weak D call TRBD1 (5 bases). The CDR3 has 13 amino acids. Trimming shortened V by 2 bases and J by 4 bases, and 8 bases separated the two germline ends. Germline V gene lookup returns CDR1 SGHVS and CDR2 FQNEAQ. This CDR3 is CASSLRGSYGYTF. As DNA, the CDR3 is TGTGCCAGCAGCTTACGGGGGAGCTATGGCTACACCTTC.

The rearrangement joins TRBV20-1 to TRBJ2-1, with 8 nucleotides matching TRBD1. The CDR3 has 19 amino acids. V lost 3 bases and J lost 4; bases outside the gene matches: 20. Germline CDR1 and CDR2: DFQATT and SNEGSKA (reference sequence). The CDR3 sequence is CSASIGQGATFWGYNEQFF. CDR3 coding DNA: TGCAGTGCTAGTATCGGGCAGGGGGCGACGTTTTGGGGATACAATGAGCAGTTCTTC.

This chain uses TRBV28 with TRBJ2-3; 7 positions agree with TRBD1. The CDR3 has 12 residues. The germline CDR1 and CDR2 sequences are MDHEN and SYDVKM. The ends lost 11 bases at V and 3 bases at J; junction bases unmatched: 5. In DNA form, the CDR3 reads TGTGCCGGGATCAGGGGGACAGATACGCAGTATTTT. Amino acid sequence: CAGIRGTDTQYF. The complete variable domain, with remaining parts taken from reference TRBV28 and TRBJ2-3, reads DVKVTQSSRYLVKRTGEKVFLECVQDMDHENMFWYRQDPGLGLRLIYFSYDVKMKEKGDIPEGYSVSREKKERFSLILESASTNQTSMYLCAGIRGTDTQYFGPGTRLTVL.

The chain recombines TRBV30 with TRBJ2-7; 8 bases are shared with TRBD2. CDR3 length: 14 residues. V gave up 1 base and J gave up 3 bases; unmatched junction bases: 5. The V gene's germline CDR1 is GTSNPN and CDR2 SVGIG (reference sequence). CDR3 in DNA: TGTGCCTGGAGTGAGTTAGCGGGGCTCTACGAGCAGTACTTC. This sequence encodes CAWSELAGLYEQYF.

With regard to this clone: A junction end diverges from the germline sequence, so it may reflect a read error. The rearrangement uses TRBV10-3 and TRBJ1-2; D ambiguous. The germline V gene encodes CDR1 ENHRY and CDR2 SYGVKD. This CDR3 has 14 residues. The CDR3 DNA reads as TGTGCCATCAGCGAGTCGGAGGTTAACTATGGCTACACCTTC. Residues: CAISESEVNYGYTF.

This sequence joins TRBV25-1 and TRBJ1-5; no clear D gene. The germline V gene has CDR1 MGHDK and CDR2 SYGVNS. The CDR3 runs to 15 residues. V shed 2 bases and J shed 1 base, with 9 bases lying between them. The CDR3 spells CASSESGGSNQPQHF. DNA for the CDR3: TGTGCCAGCAGTGAAAGCGGTGGGAGCAATCAGCCCCAGCATTTT.

The chain uses TRBV5-1 and TRBJ1-2, with D unclear. CDR3 length: 14 amino acids. V lost 1 base and J 7 bases, leaving 14 bases between the germline ends. The germline V gene has CDR1 SGHRS and CDR2 YFSETQ. The CDR3 region is CASSLMQPEGGYTF. As DNA, the CDR3 is TGCGCCAGCAGCTTGATGCAGCCAGAGGGTGGCTACACCTTC.

The rearrangement joins TRBV18 to TRBJ2-1; D possibly corresponds to TRBD2 (5 bases). Trimming shortened V by 4 bases and J by 8 bases, and 18 bases separated the two germline ends. This CDR3 region has 15 residues. Germline V gene data show CDR1 as KGHSH and CDR2 as LQKENI. CDR3 region: CASSLTEVGLDEQFF. Here the CDR3 DNA reads TGTGCCAGCTCACTGACGGAGGTTGGGTTGGATGAGCAGTTCTTC.

This chain uses TRBV29-1 with TRBJ2-1; 10 positions agree with TRBD2. Germline CDR1 is SQVTM and CDR2 is ANQGSEA. Losses at the gene ends were 2 bases for V and 7 bases for J; bases not matched to a gene: 5. The CDR3 has 14 residues. CDR3 bases: TGCAGCGTTGAAAGCGGGAGGGCCGAGAATGAGCAGTTCTTC. It codes for CSVESGRAENEQFF.

The chain joins TRBV19 to TRBJ2-1; possible D gene TRBD2, 5 bases. V gave up 6 bases and J gave up 3 bases, with 12 bases separating them. This CDR3 has 14 residues. Germline values: CDR1 LNHDA, CDR2 SQIVND (reference sequence). The CDR3 bases are TGTGCCAGTAGGTGGAGCGGAGGCTACAATGAGCAGTTCTTC. Translation: CASRWSGGYNEQFF.

This rearrangement joins TRBV27 to TRBJ1-2; 8 bases are a match to TRBD1. The CDR3 is 16 amino acids. Trimming cost V 6 bases and J 5 bases; bases outside gene matches: 14. CDR1 is MNHEY, CDR2 SMNVEV, per germline (reference sequence). CDR3 amino acids: CASRPTGQVPFYGYTF. CDR3 nucleotide sequence: TGTGCCAGCAGGCCAACGGGACAGGTCCCTTTTTATGGCTACACCTTC.

The chain combines TRBV6-5 with TRBJ2-3, with 13 nucleotides matching TRBD2. The CDR3 runs 16 residues. The germline V gene encodes CDR1 MNHEY and CDR2 SVGAGI. The V segment lost 4 bases and the J segment 0 bases; nucleotides outside the gene matches: 1. Here the CDR3 DNA reads TGTGCCAGCAGTTGGGGACTAGCGGGGAGCACAGATACGCAGTATTTT. Translated: CASSWGLAGSTDTQYF.